A selection of T cell receptor beta chains follows, all from one sample in a study of CD8 T cells in Susac syndrome. MiXCR, applied by TCRdb to the immunoSEQ multiplex PCR reads, yields one record per CDR3 protein. Of about 190,000 distinct CDR3 sequences listed, approximately 95% were seen once; the top ten hold around 0.096%. Source material: CD4+ T cells from PBMCs. All receptors derive from a human donor with Susac syndrome. Both conserved end residues are part of each CDR3. A D gene is named only where the DNA matches it firmly. Clone size is stated in some rows and not others, as once, few, many or a class when expanded.

CDR3nt	CDR3aa	d_gene	abundance	v_gene	j_gene
TGTGCCAGCAGCTTCGAAGGGGTCCGCGAGCAGTACTTC	CASSFEGVREQYF	.	.	TRBV7-9	TRBJ2-7
TGCAGTGCTAGAGAGCAGGGGGCTAGATATGGCTACACCTTC	CSAREQGARYGYTF	TRBD1	.	TRBV20-1	TRBJ1-2
TGTGCCAGCAGCCAAGCGGGACAGGACTTCTACGAGCAGTACTTC	CASSQAGQDFYEQYF	TRBD1	.	TRBV14	TRBJ2-7
TGCAGTGCTAGAGGGGGGGAATCTGGCAATCAGCCCCAGCATTTT	CSARGGESGNQPQHF	.	.	TRBV20-1	TRBJ1-5
TGTGCCAGCAGCCAAATGGGCTACAATGAGCAGTTCTTC	CASSQMGYNEQFF	.	.	TRBV5-6	TRBJ2-1
TGCAGCGTTGAATGGGCAACTCCAATACCTAACTATGGCTACACCTTC	CSVEWATPIPNYGYTF	.	.	TRBV29-1	TRBJ1-2
TGTGCCAGCAGCCGAGCGGCTACGCAGTATTTT	CASSRAATQYF	.	.	TRBV6-2/TRBV6-3	TRBJ2-3
TGTGCCAGCAGCCAAGAGAGTCCTAGCGGGGGGCACGGGGAGACCCAGTACTTC	CASSQESPSGGHGETQYF	TRBD2	.	TRBV4-2	TRBJ2-5
TGTGCCAGCAGTGGACAGGGGAACAATGAGCAGTTCTTC	CASSGQGNNEQFF	TRBD1	once	TRBV2	TRBJ2-1
TGTGCCAGCAACCGAGGGGGCACCGGGGAGCTGTTTTTT	CASNRGGTGELFF	.	few	TRBV5-8	TRBJ2-2
TGTGCCAGCAGTTACTCCAGGGACAGTATCGACTATGGCTACACCTTC	CASSYSRDSIDYGYTF	TRBD1	.	TRBV6-6	TRBJ1-2
TGCGCCAGCAGCTCTATCCTTGGGGAGGGCTACACCTTC	CASSSILGEGYTF	.	.	TRBV4-3	TRBJ1-2
TGTGCCAGCAGCCCTCGGCGACTAGAGACCCAGTACTTC	CASSPRRLETQYF	.	.	TRBV14	TRBJ2-5
TGCGCCAGCACCATGGGGGGGGCAGGCAATCAGCCCCAGCATTTT	CASTMGGAGNQPQHF	.	.	TRBV10-2	TRBJ1-5
TGTGCCAGCTCACGAACCGGGAATCTAGAGGCCGAGCAGTACTTC	CASSRTGNLEAEQYF	.	.	TRBV18	TRBJ2-7
TGTGCCAGCAGTAATGGAAGGACGGCAGATACGCAGTATTTT	CASSNGRTADTQYF	.	.	TRBV6-6	TRBJ2-3
TGCAGTGCTAGATTTGGCGGGGGGGTCCTCGACGAGCAGTACTTC	CSARFGGGVLDEQYF	TRBD2	once	TRBV20-1	TRBJ2-7
TGCAGTGCTAGACCCTTACCGGACAGGGGGCAAAGGACAGATACGCAGTATTTT	CSARPLPDRGQRTDTQYF	TRBD1	once	TRBV20-1	TRBJ2-3
TGTGCCAGCAGTTTATCGTACTCTGGAAACACCATATATTTT	CASSLSYSGNTIYF	.	.	TRBV27	TRBJ1-3
TGTGCCAGCAGTCCTGGGACTAGCGTTCCTCGGTACTTC	CASSPGTSVPRYF	TRBD2	.	TRBV12-3/TRBV12-4	TRBJ2-7
TGTGCCAGTAGCAAATCGGGGGAGAGCACAGATACGCAGTATTTT	CASSKSGESTDTQYF	.	.	TRBV19	TRBJ2-3
TGTGCCACCAGCAGAGAGAGGGGGAACACCGGGGAGCTGTTTTTT	CATSRERGNTGELFF	.	.	TRBV15	TRBJ2-2
TGCAGTGGACAGGGGTCCGGGACCCAGTACTTC	CSGQGSGTQYF	TRBD1	.	TRBV20-1	TRBJ2-5
TGTGCCAGCAGCCCCCGGGACGACCGTGAAGCTTTCTTT	CASSPRDDREAFF	.	.	TRBV7-8	TRBJ1-1
TGTGCCTGGATGGTGTGGGGGGTGAACACTGAAGCTTTCTTT	CAWMVWGVNTEAFF	.	.	TRBV30	TRBJ1-1
TGTGCCAGCAGCTACCCAACCCGGACAGCTACCTATGGCTACACCTTC	CASSYPTRTATYGYTF	.	.	TRBV12-3/TRBV12-4	TRBJ1-2
TGTGCCACCAGCTCGGGAGGGGGAGGGTCCTACAATGAGCAGTTCTTC	CATSSGGGGSYNEQFF	TRBD2	once	TRBV15	TRBJ2-1
TGTGCCAGCAGCTTACGGGGGTTAAGCAATCAGCCCCAGCATTTT	CASSLRGLSNQPQHF	.	.	TRBV13	TRBJ1-5
TGCGCCAGCAGTCAATCCGGTGGAGGGTGCACTGAAGCTTTCTTT	CASSQSGGGCTEAFF	.	.	TRBV23-1	TRBJ1-1
TGCAGTGCGCTGACAACGGGGAGGGGAGAGACCCAGTACTTC	CSALTTGRGETQYF	TRBD2	.	TRBV20-1	TRBJ2-5
TGTGCCAGCACCACAGGGGCGAATAGCAATCAGCCCCAGCATTTT	CASTTGANSNQPQHF	TRBD1	.	TRBV12-3/TRBV12-4	TRBJ1-5
TGTGCCAGCAGTTTAGCGGGGGGGAGAGATACGCAGTATTTT	CASSLAGGRDTQYF	TRBD2	few	TRBV12-3/TRBV12-4	TRBJ2-3
TGTGCCAGCAGCCCTGCTGAAGCGGGGGGTGAGACCCAGTACTTC	CASSPAEAGGETQYF	TRBD2	.	TRBV13	TRBJ2-5
TGTGCCAGCAGTTATCGGGGGGGGCAGCCCCAGCATTTT	CASSYRGGQPQHF	.	.	TRBV6-2/TRBV6-3	TRBJ1-5
TGTGCCACCGCTGGGAGTCCAGGCTACAATGAGCAGTTCTTC	CATAGSPGYNEQFF	.	once	TRBV24-1	TRBJ2-1
TGTGCCATCAGTGAGGGGGCAGGGGAAAAGACTAATGAAAAACTGTTTTTT	CAISEGAGEKTNEKLFF	.	once	TRBV10-3	TRBJ1-4
TGTGCCAGTAGCCCGATTAGGATTCTTACCCCCTACGAGCAGTACTTC	CASSPIRILTPYEQYF	.	.	TRBV19	TRBJ2-7
TGTGCCAGCAGTTACGACAGGGTATCCGCCTATGGCTACACCTTC	CASSYDRVSAYGYTF	TRBD1	.	TRBV6-2/TRBV6-3	TRBJ1-2
TGTGCCAGCTCACCAACGACTAGCCCCAATGAGCAGTTCTTC	CASSPTTSPNEQFF	TRBD2	once	TRBV18	TRBJ2-1
TGCAGTGCTAGGGCCGGGACAGGGGGCTTTAATCAGCCCCAGCATTTT	CSARAGTGGFNQPQHF	TRBD1	once	TRBV20-1	TRBJ1-5
TGCGCCAGCAGCCAAGATCGGCCTGGGGCCTCTATCTACGAGCAGTACTTC	CASSQDRPGASIYEQYF	.	.	TRBV4-1	TRBJ2-7
TGTGCCAGCAGCCGCCTCATAGATCAGCCCCAGCATTTT	CASSRLIDQPQHF	.	.	TRBV7-2	TRBJ1-5
TGCGCCAGCAGCGGGACAGGGGGCTCCTACGAGCAGTACTTC	CASSGTGGSYEQYF	TRBD1	.	TRBV5-1	TRBJ2-7